This T cell receptor (beta chain) was documented in a study of cytomegalovirus exposure and HLA in healthy donors. Turning to the study itself: Per a later analysis, the roughly 690 first-cohort and 120 or so validation repertoires shared one platform. Study-wide results and limits: The authors enumerated 150 to 200 TCR beta chains as linked to cytomegalovirus.

As regards this clone: No antigen is known for it.

CDR1 and CDR2 (germline): SGHRS, YFSETQ. This CDR3 has 15 amino acids. V was clipped by 0 bases and J by 6 bases, with 13 bases between them. The donors were members of the validation cohort comprising approximately 120 subjects, separate from the roughly 650-subject first cohort. Sequenced by immunoSEQ multiplex PCR; TCRdb stores in-frame clones only, minus some. The sample has tens of thousands of clones, around four fifths seen once. Input material: PBMCs. This chain links TRBV5-1 with TRBJ1-5, with D possibly TRBD1 on 5 matching bases. The receptor's source is a man aged 25-40 years in good health and CMV-seronegative. CDR3 sequence (DNA): TGCGCCAGCAGCTTGGAGGGGTCCGGGGGTCAGCCCCAGCATTTT. Its protein is CASSLEGSGGQPQHF.